These 30 T cell receptor beta chains were sequenced from one sample in a study of T cell responses to AZD1222 COVID-19 vaccine. TCRdb keeps only in-frame clones here, not all; method: immunoSEQ multiplex PCR. The data hold over 120,000 clones, with 88% observed a single time. The source material was peripheral blood, sampled 28 days after the second dose of the MenACWY control vaccine. These receptors were collected from an adult who received the MenACWY meningococcal vaccine as a control.

Only a few counts were recorded for this clone. V usage is TRBV18 and J usage is TRBJ2-3; 8 bases align to TRBD1. The length of the CDR3 is 15 residues. Losses at the gene ends were 3 bases for V and 1 base for J; bases not matched to a gene: 3. Germline CDR1 reads KGHSH; CDR2 reads LQKENI. For the CDR3, the DNA is TGTGCCAGCTCACCGGGACAGGTCGGCACAGATACGCAGTATTTT. It codes for CASSPGQVGTDTQYF.

This clone was observed a single time. The chain combines TRBV6-5 with TRBJ1-2; D not certain. Trimming removed 0 bases from V and 8 bases from J, with 19 bases in between. The CDR3 runs 16 residues. Germline loops: CDR1 MNHEY, CDR2 SVGAGI. CDR3 region: CASSYSYNSGPGGYTF. CDR3 coding DNA: TGTGCCAGCAGTTACTCTTATAACAGCGGCCCTGGGGGCTACACCTTC.

This rearrangement joins TRBV4-1 to TRBJ2-1, with TRBD2 identical over 13 bases. Germline trimming cut 4 bases from V and 0 bases from J; bases unmatched to any gene: 3. The V gene's germline CDR1 is MGHRA and CDR2 YSYEKL. The CDR3 loop spans 17 amino acids. The CDR3: CASSLLAGGSSYNEQFF. The CDR3 DNA reads as TGCGCCAGCAGCCTACTAGCGGGGGGGAGCTCCTACAATGAGCAGTTCTTC.

This clone was observed a few times. The chain has TRBV6-2 or TRBV6-3 and TRBJ1-1; D is perhaps TRBD1 (5 bases). Germline-derived CDR1 and CDR2 are MNHEY and SVGEGT. The CDR3 extends over 17 amino acids. The germline V and J ends were trimmed by 3 bases and 0 bases, with 17 bases remaining between them. The CDR3 DNA reads TGTGCCAGCAGTTATGGGACTCGCCCGGGCGTGAACACTGAAGCTTTCTTT. Translation: CASSYGTRPGVNTEAFF.

V is TRBV13 and J is TRBJ2-1, with TRBD2 matching 14 bases. With 0 bases clipped from V and 9 bases from J, the junction kept 4 bases outside the gene matches. CDR3 length: 16 amino acids. Per germline, CDR1 PRHDT and CDR2 FYEKMQ (reference sequence). CDR3 bases: TGTGCCAGCAGCTTAGGGGGGACTAGCGGGAGACTTGAGCAGTTCTTC. Translation gives CASSLGGTSGRLEQFF.

In this sample, this clone turned up once. The chain couples TRBV5-4 to TRBJ2-5; D assignment may be TRBD1 or TRBD2 (5 bases each). Trimming took off 4 bases at V and 2 bases at J, with 12 bases between the two ends. There are 14 residues in the CDR3. CDR1 is SGHNT, CDR2 YYREEE, per germline (reference sequence). The CDR3 nucleotides read TGTGCCAGCAGCCCCGGGACGGATCAAGAGACCCAGTACTTC. It specifies CASSPGTDQETQYF.

The rearrangement joins TRBV30 to TRBJ1-5, with 9 bases aligning to TRBD1. Germline trimming cut 1 base from V and 4 bases from J; bases unmatched to any gene: 2. This CDR3 has 14 residues. CDR1 and CDR2 from the germline V gene are GTSNPN and SVGIG (reference sequence). CDR3 nucleotide sequence: TGTGCCTGGAGTGCGGGACAGGGAAATCAGCCCCAGCATTTT. Translated, it gives CAWSAGQGNQPQHF.

J is TRBJ2-1 and V is TRBV7-2; the D is unclear. Germline V CDR1 and CDR2: SGHTA, FQGNSA. V lost 2 bases and J 0 bases, leaving 8 bases between the germline ends. The CDR3 spans 15 residues. CDR3 nucleotide sequence: TGTGCCAGCAGCTTAATCTCGAGCTCCTACAATGAGCAGTTCTTC. This encodes CASSLISSSYNEQFF.

This clone was seen a few times. The chain combines TRBV6-5 with TRBJ1-5; no reliable D call. The V gene lost 0 bases and the J gene lost 6 bases, with 9 bases spanning the gap. CDR3 length: 14 amino acids. Germline CDR1 MNHEY, CDR2 SVGAGI. CDR3 sequence: CASSYSRGGQPQHF. DNA for the CDR3: TGTGCCAGCAGTTACTCGCGGGGAGGTCAGCCCCAGCATTTT.

Turning to this clone: The junction differs from germline at one of its ends, possibly a read error. CDR3 protein: CARSLGGEETQYF. CDR3 in DNA: TGCGCCCGCAGCTTGGGGGGGGAAGAGACCCAGTACTTC. V and J are TRBV5-1 and TRBJ2-5; 7 nucleotides line up with TRBD2. The V gene's germline CDR1 is SGHRS and CDR2 YFSETQ. This CDR3 has 13 amino acids.

This clone was observed a handful of times. The chain employs TRBV7-9 and TRBJ2-6, with TRBD1 identical over 8 bases. The CDR3 has 14 residues. From germline, CDR1 is SEHNR and CDR2 FQNEAQ (reference sequence). This chain's CDR3 is CVWDRFSGANVLTF. CDR3 nucleotide sequence: TGTGTCTGGGACAGGTTCTCTGGGGCCAACGTCCTGACTTTC.

This CDR3 reads CASSDHQGSSYEQYF. The CDR3 DNA reads TGTGCCAGCAGCGACCACCAAGGGAGCTCCTACGAGCAGTACTTC. The chain joins TRBV6-2 or TRBV6-3 to TRBJ2-7; weak D call: TRBD2 (5 bases). The CDR3 length is 15 residues. Germline CDR1 reads MNHEY; CDR2 reads SVGEGT. V lost 6 bases to trimming and J lost 0 bases, with 15 bases between them.

This chain connects TRBV5-1 to TRBJ2-2; no clear D gene. Germline V gene lookup returns CDR1 SGHRS and CDR2 YFSETQ. Trimming cost V 4 bases and J 5 bases, with 15 bases left between them. The CDR3 contains 15 residues. CDR3 sequence: CASSERDTGTGELFF. DNA of the CDR3: TGCGCCAGCAGCGAAAGAGATACCGGGACCGGGGAGCTGTTTTTT.

This clone was recorded only once. The chain combines TRBV28 with TRBJ1-4; D ambiguous. Germline loops: CDR1 MDHEN, CDR2 SYDVKM. The CDR3 runs 15 residues. Trimming left V 4 bases short and J 2 bases short, with 11 bases between. For the CDR3, the DNA is TGTGCCAGCAGTTCCTCCCGAACCACTAATGAAAAACTGTTTTTT. Residues: CASSSSRTTNEKLFF.

The chain is built from TRBV11-3 and TRBJ2-5; no clear D gene. The J call is doubtful: the DNA matches TRBJ2-7 better. CDR1 is SGHNT, CDR2 YENEEA, per germline. The CDR3 sequence is 13 residues long. CDR3 DNA: TGTGCCAGCAGCATGGCAGCCTCCTACGAGCAGTACTTC. It specifies CASSMAASYEQYF.

Comment on this clone: The junction departs from germline at one end; a sequencing error may be responsible. The CDR3 loop reads CASSLVSGTADF. The DNA for the CDR3 is TGTGCCAGCAGTTTAGTATCCGGGACAGCGGACTTC. V and J are TRBV12-3 or TRBV12-4 and TRBJ1-2; 7 nucleotides align to TRBD1. There are 12 residues in the CDR3.

The gene calls are TRBV7-3 and TRBJ1-1; TRBD1 might be the D (5 bases). V was pared by 3 bases and J by 6 bases, with 11 bases between. Germline loops: CDR1 SGHTA, CDR2 FQGTGA. This CDR3 has 13 residues. The CDR3 DNA reads as TGTGCCAGCAGCTTGGGAGGGGTCGCTGAAGCTTTCTTT. As protein: CASSLGGVAEAFF.

The chain is built from TRBV5-1 and TRBJ2-7; the D is unclear. Per germline, CDR1 SGHRS and CDR2 YFSETQ. The CDR3 runs 16 residues. Trimming stripped 4 bases from V and 3 bases from J, with 20 bases between. In nucleotides, the CDR3 is TGCGCCAGCAGCGAGGACCCGGGTACGGTTGGCTACGAGCAGTACTTC. It codes for CASSEDPGTVGYEQYF.

The genes are TRBV18 and TRBJ1-2; no reliable D call. Trimming took off 0 bases at V and 0 bases at J, with 8 bases between the two ends. Per germline, CDR1 KGHSH and CDR2 LQKENI. The CDR3 sequence is 15 residues long. CDR3 residues: CASSPPQASNYGYTF. The CDR3 DNA follows: TGTGCCAGCTCACCACCCCAGGCTTCTAACTATGGCTACACCTTC.

V is TRBV5-5 and J is TRBJ2-2; TRBD1 aligns across 11 bases. The CDR3 is made up of 15 amino acids. V shed 4 bases, J shed 7 bases, and the junction held 6 bases outside the gene matches. Germline CDR1 and CDR2: SGHKS and YYEKEE (reference sequence). This CDR3 is CASSRTGGEIGELFF. The DNA for the CDR3 is TGTGCCAGCAGCCGGACAGGGGGCGAAATCGGGGAGCTGTTTTTT.

This chain uses TRBV7-8 with TRBJ1-2; 9 bases align to TRBD1. The V segment lost 7 bases and the J segment 5 bases; nucleotides outside the gene matches: 2. CDR1 and CDR2 (germline): SGHVS, FQNEAQ. There are 12 residues in the CDR3. In DNA form, the CDR3 reads TGTGCCAGCATGGACAGGGGATATGGCTACACCTTC. Translating gives CASMDRGYGYTF.

The chain is built from TRBV9 and TRBJ1-1; 7 bases line up with TRBD1. The germline gives CDR1 SGDLS, CDR2 YYNGEE. This CDR3 contains 15 residues. V trimming: 3 bases; J trimming: 4 bases; junction bases outside the gene matches: 9. This CDR3 is CASSATGAEVTEAFF. In nucleotides, the CDR3 is TGTGCCAGCAGCGCAACAGGGGCAGAGGTCACTGAAGCTTTCTTT.

The chain recombines TRBV28 with TRBJ1-5; the D gene is possibly TRBD1 (5 bases). The V and J ends lost 4 bases and 7 bases respectively, with 14 bases between them. Germline loops: CDR1 MDHEN, CDR2 SYDVKM. The CDR3 runs 14 residues. CDR3 nucleotides: TGTGCCAGCAGTTCCGGACACGGGTTGCAGCCCCAGCATTTT. Residues: CASSSGHGLQPQHF.

This clone has only one observation. The chain employs TRBV7-9 and TRBJ1-5; D gene ambiguous. Looked up from germline, CDR1 is SEHNR and CDR2 is FQNEAQ (reference sequence). V was clipped by 2 bases and J by 4 bases, with 6 bases between them. The CDR3 runs to 13 residues. The CDR3 is CASSLRENQPQHF. As DNA, the CDR3 is TGTGCCAGCAGCTTACGGGAGAATCAGCCCCAGCATTTT.

This rearrangement joins TRBV18 to TRBJ1-2, with D uncertain. Germline V CDR1 and CDR2: KGHSH, LQKENI. V was trimmed by 3 bases and J by 6 bases, leaving 11 bases between them. There are 13 residues in the CDR3. The CDR3 protein is CASSPTEVHGYTF. The CDR3 nucleotides read TGTGCCAGCTCACCTACAGAGGTCCATGGCTACACCTTC.

V and J are TRBV7-2 and TRBJ2-6; no clear D. Germline V lookup: CDR1 SGHTA, CDR2 FQGNSA. The CDR3 extends over 14 amino acids. V was trimmed by 1 base and J by 3 bases, leaving 4 bases between them. CDR3 residues: CASSLDSGANVLTF. CDR3 nucleotides: TGTGCCAGCAGCTTAGATAGTGGGGCCAACGTCCTGACTTTC.

This clone has a handful of counts. This chain uses TRBV2 with TRBJ2-7; D might be TRBD1 (6 bases). The CDR3 is 16 residues long. The V and J ends lost 2 bases and 2 bases respectively, with 16 bases between them. The V gene's germline CDR1 is SNHLY and CDR2 FYNNEI. The CDR3 coding sequence is TGTGCCAGCAGTGAATGGGGGCGGGCATCGCCCTACGAGCAGTACTTC. This translates into CASSEWGRASPYEQYF.

The chain has TRBV28 and TRBJ1-5; D remains unclear. From germline, CDR1 is MDHEN and CDR2 SYDVKM. Trimming pared 1 base from V and 3 bases from J, leaving 10 bases between. This CDR3 has 15 amino acids. The CDR3 protein is CASSLSGGNNQPQHF. The CDR3 bases are TGTGCCAGCAGTTTATCTGGCGGAAACAATCAGCCCCAGCATTTT.

This rearrangement joins TRBV12-3 or TRBV12-4 to TRBJ1-2, with 7 bases matching TRBD1. The V segment lost 6 bases and the J segment 6 bases; nucleotides outside the gene matches: 7. This CDR3 is built from 13 residues. The CDR3 region is CASRWTGVDGYTF. The CDR3 DNA sequence: TGTGCCAGCAGATGGACAGGAGTGGATGGCTACACCTTC.

The table lists this clone with a count of one. The chain recombines TRBV29-1 with TRBJ2-1, with D perhaps assigned TRBD1 or TRBD2 (6 bases each). V dropped 5 bases and J dropped 0 bases, with 8 bases sitting between them. Germline CDR1 SQVTM, CDR2 ANQGSEA. The CDR3 length is 13 residues. The CDR3 sequence: CSVWGASYNEQFF. For the CDR3, the DNA is TGCAGCGTTTGGGGGGCCTCCTACAATGAGCAGTTCTTC.